This T cell receptor (beta chain) appears in the sequencing data of a study of T cell responses to AZD1222 COVID-19 vaccine. Generated by immunoSEQ multiplex PCR, the TCRdb table keeps only in-frame clones and is missing some. This repertoire shows 100,000 to 150,000 clones, about 93% found once; its top ten account for approximately 5.1%. The CDR3 runs 15 residues. Germline V gene sequence: CDR1 SGHVS, CDR2 FQNEAQ. Losses at the gene ends were 5 bases for V and 5 bases for J; bases not matched to a gene: 7. The receptor's source is an adult who received the AZD1222 COVID-19 vaccine. Source: peripheral blood, taken 28 days after the second AZD1222 dose. The chain links TRBV7-8 to TRBJ1-4, with TRBD1 identical over 8 bases. CDR3 sequence (DNA): TGTGCCAGCAGCCCCTTACAGGGGGGGAATGAAAAACTGTTTTTT. It yields the protein CASSPLQGGNEKLFF.